Listed below are T cell receptor beta chains from one sample, sequenced in a study of blood T cell repertoires in COVID-19. Only in-frame clones appear in the TCRdb table, and some are missing; sequencing was by immunoSEQ multiplex PCR. The table has a few hundred thousand clones, approximately 90% seen once. What was sequenced was PBMCs or T cells enriched from blood (not recorded which). The origin of the receptors is a young woman who had recovered from COVID-19. Both conserved end residues are part of each CDR3.

TRBJ2-2 TRBV6-2/TRBV6-3 CASSYGLQPWRLNTGELFF
TRBJ2-7 TRBV7-2 CASSFPGLAGGSSYEQYF
TRBJ2-1 TRBV6-2/TRBV6-3 CASSAQGGGEQFF
TRBJ1-4 TRBV28 CASREPGQGLTSNEKLFF
TRBJ2-1 TRBV30 CAWSPSYNEQFF
TRBJ1-4 TRBV7-2 CASRLTGGNEKLFF
TRBJ2-7 TRBV2 CASSYGRGSYEQYF
TRBJ2-2 TRBV7-3 CASSLWGVDTGELFF
TRBJ2-5 TRBV27 CASSLGPSGRVETQYF
TRBJ2-7 TRBV9 CASSRGGTASHEQYF
TRBJ1-1 TRBV5-1 CASSLDRANTEAFF
TRBJ2-1 TRBV15 CATTMGLSNEQFF
TRBJ2-1 TRBV29-1 CSANLFGSGRYNEQFF
TRBJ1-2 TRBV6-2/TRBV6-3 CASSYPRTGGFYGYTF
TRBJ2-1 TRBV12-3/TRBV12-4 CASSSNSYNEQFF
TRBJ2-7 TRBV4-2 CASSQEGGLSLEQYF
TRBJ1-6 TRBV19 CASSINGQGRSGSPLHF
TRBJ2-3 TRBV7-2 CASSLAGVVGGPAGGDTQYF
TRBJ1-2 TRBV7-8 CATGAPRYGEVNYGYTF
TRBJ2-1 TRBV10-3 CAISELGNEQFF
TRBJ2-3 TRBV6-5 CASSYNRLAVTDTQYF
TRBJ2-7 TRBV11-2 CASSLQVAGGYEQYF
TRBJ1-2 TRBV6-1 CASSESGGRGLGYTF
TRBJ2-2 TRBV5-1 CASSLGQFNTGELFF
TRBJ1-1 TRBV3-1/TRBV3-2 CASSRDRASNTEAFF
TRBJ2-1 TRBV9 CASSMTGGPGRDTYNEQFF
TRBJ2-3 TRBV27 CASSLSRLAADTQYF
TRBJ1-4 TRBV12-3/TRBV12-4 CASSPGEGKLFF
TRBJ1-2 TRBV5-6 CASSPGAWRGYTF
TRBJ1-2 TRBV7-9 CASSLELFKLVNNYGYTF
TRBJ2-7 TRBV4-2 CASSQAAGDTYEQYF
TRBJ1-1 TRBV5-6 CASSLLTGRMNTEAFF
TRBJ1-1 TRBV6-2/TRBV6-3 CASSRQGMDTEAFF
TRBJ1-2 TRBV12-3/TRBV12-4 CASSFLGYGYTF
TRBJ2-5 TRBV24-1 CAASDPLWAGGDKETQYF
TRBJ1-1 TRBV27 CASSLFRGTEAFF
TRBJ2-3 TRBV7-6 CASSIQRGGSTDTQYF
TRBJ1-2 TRBV5-6 CASSEPNEYGYTF
TRBJ2-7 TRBV6-6 CASSPSAPSTGDLYEQYF
TRBJ2-3 TRBV19 CASSIVTLVGSPTDTQYF
TRBJ2-1 TRBV15 CATSRDVSLAPYNEQFF
TRBJ1-2 TRBV28 CASSLTANYGYTF
TRBJ2-1 TRBV15 CATSSDRAYNEQFF
TRBJ1-1 TRBV5-1 CASSPWETGNPNTEAFF
TRBJ1-1 TRBV5-1 CASSVIGVENTEAFF
TRBJ1-3 TRBV5-5 CASSRTRTGGSGNTIYF
TRBJ1-1 TRBV27 CASSLWGGGPNTEAFF
TRBJ1-2 TRBV6-5 CASSYSGTGIYGYTF
TRBJ2-7 TRBV7-8 CASSYRLAGPPYEQYF
TRBJ1-5 TRBV27 CASSFVRDQPQHF
TRBJ2-7 TRBV18 CASSPGRDRDSSGPREQYF
TRBJ1-1 TRBV19 CASSLQGLDTEAFF
TRBJ2-2 TRBV11-3 CASSPGRDTGELFF
TRBJ1-6 TRBV7-9 CASSLDPGYQAPLHF